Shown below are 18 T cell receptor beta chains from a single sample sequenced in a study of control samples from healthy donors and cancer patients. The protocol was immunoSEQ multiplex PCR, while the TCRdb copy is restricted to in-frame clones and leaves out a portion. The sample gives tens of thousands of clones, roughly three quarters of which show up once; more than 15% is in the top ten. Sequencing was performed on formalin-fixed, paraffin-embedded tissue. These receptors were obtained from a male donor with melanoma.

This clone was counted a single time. CDR3 sequence (DNA): TGCGCCAGCAGCCCCTCCGCGCAAGAGACCCAGTACTTC. Its protein product is CASSPSAQETQYF. V and J are TRBV5-1 and TRBJ2-5; D uncertain. The germline gives CDR1 SGHRS, CDR2 YFSETQ. The CDR3 is 13 residues long. Trimming shortened V by 4 bases and J by 2 bases, and 9 bases separated the two germline ends.

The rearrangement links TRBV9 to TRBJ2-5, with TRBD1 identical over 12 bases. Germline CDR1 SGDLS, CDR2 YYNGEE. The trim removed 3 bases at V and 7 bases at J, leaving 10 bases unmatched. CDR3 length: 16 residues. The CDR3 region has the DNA TGTGCCAGCAGCGAGGGACAGGGGGCGCGTATTGGGACCCAGTACTTC. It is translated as CASSEGQGARIGTQYF.

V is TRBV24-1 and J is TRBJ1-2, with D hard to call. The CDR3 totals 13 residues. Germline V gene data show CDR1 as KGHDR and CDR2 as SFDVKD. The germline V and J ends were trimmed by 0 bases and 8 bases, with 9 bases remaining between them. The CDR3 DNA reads TGTGCCACCAGTGATTTGTTTTCCTGGGGCTACACCTTC. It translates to CATSDLFSWGYTF.

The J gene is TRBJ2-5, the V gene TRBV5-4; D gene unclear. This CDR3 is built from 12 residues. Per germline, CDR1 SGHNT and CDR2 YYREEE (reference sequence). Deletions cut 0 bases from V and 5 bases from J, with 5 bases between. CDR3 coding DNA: TGTGCCAGCAGCTTGGCCAGGGAGACCCAGTACTTC. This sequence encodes CASSLARETQYF. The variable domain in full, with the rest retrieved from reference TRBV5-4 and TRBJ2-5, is ETGVTQSPTHLIKTRGQQVTLRCSSQSGHNTVSWYQQALGQGPQFIFQYYREEENGRGNFPPRFSGLQFPNYSSELNVNALELDDSALYLCASSLARETQYFGPGTRLLVL.

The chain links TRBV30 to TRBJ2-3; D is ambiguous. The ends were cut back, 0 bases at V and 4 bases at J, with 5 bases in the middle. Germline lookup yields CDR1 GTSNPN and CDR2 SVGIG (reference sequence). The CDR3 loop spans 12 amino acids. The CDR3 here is CAWSVVSDTQYF. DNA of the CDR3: TGTGCCTGGAGTGTAGTGTCAGATACGCAGTATTTT.

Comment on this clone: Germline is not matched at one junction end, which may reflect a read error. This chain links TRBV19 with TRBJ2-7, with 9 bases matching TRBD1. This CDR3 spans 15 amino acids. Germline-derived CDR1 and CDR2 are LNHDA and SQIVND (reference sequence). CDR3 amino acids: CASSTLDRGTYEQYF. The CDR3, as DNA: TGTGCCAGTAGTACCCTGGACAGGGGAACCTACGAGCAGTACTTT.

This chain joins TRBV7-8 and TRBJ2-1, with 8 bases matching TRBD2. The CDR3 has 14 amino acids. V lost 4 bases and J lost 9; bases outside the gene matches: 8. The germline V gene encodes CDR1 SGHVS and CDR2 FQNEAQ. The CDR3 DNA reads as TGTGCCAGCAGCTCAAGCATGAGCGGGGGTGAGCAGTTCTTC. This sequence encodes CASSSSMSGGEQFF.

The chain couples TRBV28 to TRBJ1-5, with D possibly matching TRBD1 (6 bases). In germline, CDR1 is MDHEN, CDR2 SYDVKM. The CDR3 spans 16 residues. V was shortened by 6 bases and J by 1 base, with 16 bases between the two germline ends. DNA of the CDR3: TGTGCCAGCAGCGGTCACCGGGACAACAGCAATCAGCCCCAGCATTTT. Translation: CASSGHRDNSNQPQHF.

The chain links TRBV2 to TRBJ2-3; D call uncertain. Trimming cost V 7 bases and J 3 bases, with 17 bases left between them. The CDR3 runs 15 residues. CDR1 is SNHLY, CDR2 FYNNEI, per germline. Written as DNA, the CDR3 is TGTGCCAGCAACAGTCTAGGGCCCAGGACAGATACGCAGTATTTT. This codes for CASNSLGPRTDTQYF.

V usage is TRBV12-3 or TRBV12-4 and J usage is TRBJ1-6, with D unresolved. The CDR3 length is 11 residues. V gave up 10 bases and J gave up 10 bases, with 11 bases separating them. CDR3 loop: CAIPRGSPLHF. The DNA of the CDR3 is TGTGCCATCCCCCGGGGATCACCCCTCCACTTT.

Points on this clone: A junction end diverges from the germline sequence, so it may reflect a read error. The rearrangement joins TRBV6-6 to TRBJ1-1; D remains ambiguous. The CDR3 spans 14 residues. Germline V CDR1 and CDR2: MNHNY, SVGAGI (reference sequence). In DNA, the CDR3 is TGTGCCAGCAGTGACTCTCGGGAGGCCACTGAAGCTTTCTTT. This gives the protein CASSDSREATEAFF.

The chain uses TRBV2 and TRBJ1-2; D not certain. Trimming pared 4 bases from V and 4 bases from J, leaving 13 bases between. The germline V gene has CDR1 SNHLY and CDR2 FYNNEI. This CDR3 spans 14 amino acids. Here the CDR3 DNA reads TGTGCCAGCAGTGGTGGAGGGCATAGCTATGGCTACACCTTC. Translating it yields CASSGGGHSYGYTF.

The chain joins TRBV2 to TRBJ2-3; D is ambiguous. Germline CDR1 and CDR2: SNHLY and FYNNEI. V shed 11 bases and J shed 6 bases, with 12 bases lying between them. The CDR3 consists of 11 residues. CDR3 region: CAGSSEDTQYF. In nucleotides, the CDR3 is TGTGCCGGCTCTTCAGAGGATACGCAGTATTTT.

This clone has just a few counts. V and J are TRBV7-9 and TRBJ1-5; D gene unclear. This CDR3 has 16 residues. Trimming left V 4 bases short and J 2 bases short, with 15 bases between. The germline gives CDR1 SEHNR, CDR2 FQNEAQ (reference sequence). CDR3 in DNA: TGTGCCAGCAGCTCCTCGGGGAGGGAGGGCAATCAGCCCCAGCATTTT. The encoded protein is CASSSSGREGNQPQHF. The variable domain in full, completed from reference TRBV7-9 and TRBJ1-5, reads DTGVSQNPRHKITKRGQNVTFRCDPISEHNRLYWYRQTLGQGPEFLTYFQNEAQLEKSRLLSDRFSAERPKGSFSTLEIQRTEQGDSAMYLCASSSSGREGNQPQHFGDGTRLSIL.

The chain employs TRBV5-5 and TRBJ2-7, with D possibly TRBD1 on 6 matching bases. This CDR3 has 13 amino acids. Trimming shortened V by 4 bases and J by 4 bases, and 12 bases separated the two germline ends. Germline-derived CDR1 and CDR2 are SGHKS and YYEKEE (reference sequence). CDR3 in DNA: TGTGCCAGCAGCCCTATGGGGGCTTACGAGCAGTACTTC. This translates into CASSPMGAYEQYF.

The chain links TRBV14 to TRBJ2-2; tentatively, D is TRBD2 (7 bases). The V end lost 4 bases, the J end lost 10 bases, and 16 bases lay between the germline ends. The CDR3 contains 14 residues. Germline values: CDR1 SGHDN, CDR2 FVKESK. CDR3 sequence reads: CASSLGGGTAELFF. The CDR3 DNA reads TGTGCCAGCAGCCTGGGAGGGGGAACTGCGGAGCTGTTTTTT.

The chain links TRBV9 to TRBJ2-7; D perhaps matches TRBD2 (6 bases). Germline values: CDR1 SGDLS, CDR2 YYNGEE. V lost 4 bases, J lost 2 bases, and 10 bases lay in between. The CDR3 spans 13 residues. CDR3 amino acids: CASSRDSAYEQYF. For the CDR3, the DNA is TGTGCCAGCAGCCGGGACTCCGCCTACGAGCAGTACTTC.

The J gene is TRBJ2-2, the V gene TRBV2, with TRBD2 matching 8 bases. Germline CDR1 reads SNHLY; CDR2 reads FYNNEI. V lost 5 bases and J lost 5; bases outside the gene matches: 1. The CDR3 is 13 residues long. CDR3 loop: CASSSGGTGELFF. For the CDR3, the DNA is TGTGCCAGCAGTTCGGGGGGGACCGGGGAGCTGTTTTTT.